This T cell receptor (beta chain) was retrieved from a study of early stage breast cancer tumors. Study at large: The ER+/PR+/HER2- tumors included 7 to 9 ductal and a handful of lobular carcinomas. Average read coverage per sample was around 10-fold. Overall study results and limits: Chain pairing and CD4, CD8 or FOXP3 expression were not captured.

Worth noting for this clone: Its antigen is not identified.

Roughly 18-55 mg of tissue was diced for each tumor. Clones were sequenced by immunoSEQ multiplex PCR, and TCRdb holds only the in-frame ones, with some missing. The sample contains around 30,000 clones, over 70% of which appear only once. V gave up 6 bases and J gave up 5 bases, with 21 bases separating them. CDR3 length equals 16 residues. Germline assignment: CDR1 SGHAT and CDR2 FQNNGV. This chain connects TRBV11-2 to TRBJ2-3, with D maybe TRBD2 (6 bases). The source material was breast tumor tissue. The TCR originated in a young adult with breast cancer. CDR3: CASSLRWAARGDTQYF. DNA of the CDR3: TGTGCCAGCAGTTTACGGTGGGCTGCGCGGGGAGATACGCAGTATTTT.